The 28 T cell receptor beta chains below were found in one sample sequenced in a study of human T cells and chemical hapten exposure. Noted time point: patch test 2, 6 weeks after DPC sensitization. Treatment specified: therapeutic diphenylcyclopropenone sensitization with weekly scalp DPC. In TCRdb, the RACE reads were re-called with MiXCR into one record per CDR3 protein. The sample consists of about 110,000 distinct CDR3 sequences, roughly a tenth of them appearing once. Sequencing was performed on whole blood, taken in connection with sensitization to the hapten diphenylcyclopropenone (DPC). Receptors were obtained from a woman aged 40-49 years with alopecia areata. Some clones in this sample may be carry-over from other donors' samples.

This clonotype was observed a handful of times. V is TRBV29-1 and J is TRBJ1-2, with D possibly being TRBD1 (5 bases). V lost 2 bases and J 8 bases, leaving 12 bases between the germline ends. Germline CDR1 reads SQVTM; CDR2 reads ANQGSEA. This CDR3 has 12 residues. The CDR3 loop reads CSVETRGEGYTF. The CDR3 DNA follows: TGCAGCGTTGAAACCCGGGGCGAGGGCTACACCTTC.

Ten or more counts support this clonotype. V usage is TRBV28 and J usage is TRBJ1-2; D ambiguous. This CDR3 spans 12 amino acids. The germline gives CDR1 MDHEN, CDR2 SYDVKM. With 7 bases removed from V and 2 bases from J, the gap between germline ends came to 8 bases. The CDR3, as DNA: TGTGCCAGCACCCCAAGGAACTATGGCTACACCTTC. It specifies CASTPRNYGYTF.

On this clonotype itself: A much larger clone lies a single base off, so this may be a read error. The V call is TRBV6-1, the J call TRBJ1-1; tentatively, D is TRBD1 (5 bases). The length of the CDR3 is 13 residues. Germline assignment: CDR1 MNHNS and CDR2 SASEGT. The germline V and J ends were trimmed by 9 bases and 4 bases, with 15 bases remaining between them. The CDR3 sequence is CASGRGLGTEAFF. The CDR3 nucleotides read TGTGCCAGTGGTAGGGGACTGGGCACTGAAGCTTTCTTT.

This clonotype has ten or more counts. V gene TRBV12-3 or TRBV12-4 combines with J gene TRBJ2-5; D might be TRBD1 or TRBD2, each matching 6 bases. The CDR3 extends over 13 amino acids. The V and J ends lost 5 bases and 5 bases respectively, with 12 bases between them. Here the CDR3 reads CASSLLGGETQYF. CDR3 DNA: TGTGCCAGCAGTCTCCTAGGGGGGGAGACCCAGTACTTC.

This clonotype was seen only a few times. The chain employs TRBV20-1 and TRBJ1-2, with D perhaps TRBD1 (5 bases). The V end was cut by 2 bases, the J end by 7 bases, with 17 bases between. Germline CDR1 DFQATT, CDR2 SNEGSKA (reference sequence). The CDR3 runs 14 residues. The CDR3 nucleotides read TGCAGTGCTAGAAAAACTATGGGGGGACGTGGCTACACCTTC. It specifies CSARKTMGGRGYTF.

The chain links TRBV28 to TRBJ1-2; 10 nucleotides line up with TRBD1. Germline CDR1 reads MDHEN; CDR2 reads SYDVKM. The J segment lost 6 bases and the V segment lost 6 bases, leaving 10 bases of the junction unmatched. The CDR3 is 15 amino acids. This CDR3 reads CASSTPDRGFHGYTF. The CDR3 nucleotides read TGTGCCAGCAGCACCCCGGACAGGGGGTTTCATGGCTACACCTTC.

In its sample, this clonotype was seen many times. The gene calls are TRBV12-3 or TRBV12-4 and TRBJ1-5; the D gene is possibly TRBD1 (5 bases). Trimming pared 5 bases from V and 5 bases from J, leaving 10 bases between. This CDR3 contains 13 residues. The CDR3 nucleotides read TGTGCCAGCAGTATGGACACTTATCAGCCCCAGCATTTT. This translates into CASSMDTYQPQHF.

This clonotype has at least ten counts. The chain has TRBV3-1 and TRBJ2-7; D is unclear. The germline V gene has CDR1 LGHDT and CDR2 YNNKEL (reference sequence). The germline V and J ends were trimmed by 1 base and 7 bases, with 8 bases remaining between them. This CDR3 is 12 amino acids long. CDR3 residues: CASSQGFIEQYF. In nucleotides, the CDR3 is TGTGCCAGCAGCCAAGGGTTTATTGAGCAGTACTTC.

The chain uses TRBV27 and TRBJ1-1; TRBD1 is a possible D gene (6 bases). Germline CDR1 is MNHEY and CDR2 is SMNVEV (reference sequence). V was pared by 6 bases and J by 2 bases, with 10 bases between. CDR3 length equals 13 residues. The DNA of the CDR3 is TGTGCCAGCAGAATACAGGGTAACACTGAAGCTTTCTTT. This sequence encodes CASRIQGNTEAFF.

This clonotype was found a few times. This chain uses TRBV20-1 with TRBJ1-3, with TRBD1 matching over 8 bases. The CDR3 loop spans 13 amino acids. Trimming removed 0 bases from V and 10 bases from J; junction bases left unmatched: 5. The germline V gene has CDR1 DFQATT and CDR2 SNEGSKA (reference sequence). The CDR3 DNA reads as TGCAGTGCTAGAGACCCTGGACAGGGAACCATATATTTT. This sequence encodes CSARDPGQGTIYF.

This sequence joins TRBV11-3 and TRBJ1-2; no reliable D call. Per the germline V gene, CDR1 is SGHNT and CDR2 is YENEEA. V lost 3 bases and J lost 12, with 17 bases in between. The CDR3 has 13 residues. The CDR3 DNA sequence: TGTGCCAGCAGCTTGCGTCCAGCACCCCTCGACACCTTC. Protein product: CASSLRPAPLDTF.

This clonotype was observed a handful of times. The CDR3 loop is CSVDGGGAYEQYF. CDR3 DNA sequence: TGCAGCGTTGACGGCGGGGGGGCCTACGAGCAGTACTTC. The genes are TRBV29-1 and TRBJ2-7; 9 bases map to TRBD2. The junction had 2 bases not matched to a gene; V was cut back by 3 bases and J by 2 bases. The CDR3 contains 13 residues. The germline CDR1 and CDR2 sequences are SQVTM and ANQGSEA.

This clonotype was seen many times. This chain's CDR3 is CASSLVGGVDYGYTF. CDR3 bases: TGTGCCAGCAGCTTAGTGGGAGGGGTGGACTATGGCTACACCTTC. This chain uses TRBV7-2 with TRBJ1-2, with D maybe TRBD1 (5 bases). The CDR3 spans 15 residues. V shed 1 base and J shed 3 bases, with 12 bases lying between them. Germline loops: CDR1 SGHTA, CDR2 FQGNSA.

This clonotype was recorded at least ten times. V and J are TRBV6-4 and TRBJ2-3, with 13 positions matching TRBD2. V lost 2 bases to trimming and J lost 4 bases; unmatched junction nucleotides: 0. This CDR3 comprises 15 residues. Germline CDR1 is MRHNA and CDR2 is SNTAGT. As DNA, the CDR3 is TGTGCCAGCAGTGACACTAGCGGGGGGGCAGATACGCAGTATTTT. Protein sequence: CASSDTSGGADTQYF.

This clonotype was picked up many times. V gene TRBV30 combines with J gene TRBJ1-2, with 7 bases matching TRBD1. J lost 1 base, V lost 7 bases, and 3 bases had no gene match. Germline CDR1 GTSNPN, CDR2 SVGIG (reference sequence). The CDR3 sequence is 12 residues long. In nucleotides, the CDR3 is TGTGCCTTGACAGGGTATAACTATGGCTACACCTTC. Its translation: CALTGYNYGYTF.

This clonotype came up a few times. The genes are TRBV20-1 and TRBJ1-2; perhaps TRBD1 as D (6 bases). Trimming cost V 0 bases and J 5 bases, with 16 bases left between them. The CDR3 is 15 residues long. CDR1 is DFQATT, CDR2 SNEGSKA, per germline (reference sequence). In DNA, the CDR3 is TGCAGTGCTAGAGATCAGCCGGGGGCGGGATATGGCTACACCTTC. It codes for CSARDQPGAGYGYTF.

The sample holds many counts of this clonotype. This rearrangement joins TRBV5-8 to TRBJ2-4, with TRBD2 as a possible D gene (6 bases). V shed 2 bases and J shed 1 base, with 28 bases lying between them. CDR1 is SGHTS, CDR2 YDEGEE, per germline. This CDR3 is built from 21 residues. CDR3 sequence (DNA): TGTGCCAGCAGCTTTAGGCTAGGGACTCCGGACTCCCCAGTGGCCAAAAACATTCAGTACTTC. This codes for CASSFRLGTPDSPVAKNIQYF.

The chain recombines TRBV7-9 with TRBJ2-1; a possible D gene is TRBD1 (5 bases). V dropped 5 bases and J dropped 0 bases, with 14 bases sitting between them. The CDR3 runs to 16 residues. Looked up from germline, CDR1 is SEHNR and CDR2 is FQNEAQ (reference sequence). CDR3 residues: CASSGLTESSYNEQFF. CDR3 in DNA: TGTGCCAGCAGCGGCCTGACAGAGAGCTCCTACAATGAGCAGTTCTTC.

The table lists this clonotype with a few counts. The chain carries TRBV12-3 or TRBV12-4 and TRBJ2-1; D is perhaps TRBD1 or TRBD2 (6 bases each). This CDR3 is built from 15 residues. V gave up 3 bases and J gave up 7 bases, with 16 bases separating them. The DNA for the CDR3 is TGTGCCAGCAGTTTGGCTGGGATAGGGGGGAATGAGCAGTTCTTC. Translation gives CASSLAGIGGNEQFF.

The table lists this clonotype with a few counts. The chain is built from TRBV6-2 or TRBV6-3 and TRBJ2-1; 12 positions match TRBD2. The ends lost 4 bases at V and 0 bases at J; junction bases unmatched: 10. This CDR3 spans 19 amino acids. CDR1 is MNHEY, CDR2 SVGEGT, per germline. CDR3 sequence reads: CASSSTRLAGALSYNEQFF. The DNA for the CDR3 is TGTGCCAGCAGTTCTACACGACTAGCGGGGGCTCTCTCCTACAATGAGCAGTTCTTC.

This clonotype was picked up a small number of times. The chain joins TRBV6-1 to TRBJ1-1, with no clear D. The CDR3 runs 15 residues. The V end lost 3 bases, the J end lost 1 base, and 12 bases lay between the germline ends. The V gene's germline CDR1 is MNHNS and CDR2 SASEGT. The CDR3 protein is CASSDQPLENTEAFF. CDR3 nucleotide sequence: TGTGCCAGCAGTGACCAGCCGTTAGAGAACACTGAAGCTTTCTTT.

The chain recombines TRBV6-2 or TRBV6-3 with TRBJ1-1, with D unclear. This CDR3 contains 13 residues. With 7 bases removed from V and 2 bases from J, the gap between germline ends came to 11 bases. Germline loops: CDR1 MNHEY, CDR2 SVGEGT. This CDR3 is CASTIHSNTEAFF. The CDR3 nucleotides read TGTGCCAGCACCATTCACAGCAACACTGAAGCTTTCTTT.

This clonotype was counted between two and nine times. V is TRBV7-3 and J is TRBJ2-2, with a weak D call TRBD1 (6 bases). CDR3 size: 16 residues. Per germline, CDR1 SGHTA and CDR2 FQGTGA. Deletions cut 2 bases from V and 2 bases from J, with 12 bases between. DNA for the CDR3: TGTGCCAGCAGCTTAGGTGGGGGCGCTAACACCGGGGAGCTGTTTTTT. This sequence encodes CASSLGGGANTGELFF. Full variable domain (remainder filled in from reference TRBV7-3 and TRBJ2-2): GAGVSQTPSNKVTEKGKYVELRCDPISGHTALYWYRQSLGQGPEFLIYFQGTGAADDSGLPNDRFFAVRPEGSVSTLKIQRTERGDSAVYLCASSLGGGANTGELFFGEGSRLTVL.

In its sample, this clonotype was seen many times. This CDR3 is CATSADKHYGYTF. DNA for the CDR3: TGTGCCACCAGTGCGGATAAACACTATGGCTACACCTTC. The chain has TRBV24-1 and TRBJ1-2; D is ambiguous. The ends were cut back, 5 bases at V and 3 bases at J, with 9 bases in the middle. This CDR3 has 13 amino acids. The V gene's germline CDR1 is KGHDR and CDR2 SFDVKD.

Many counts were recorded for this clonotype. The chain joins TRBV7-6 to TRBJ2-7; D gene ambiguous. In germline, CDR1 is SGHVS, CDR2 FNYEAQ. V was trimmed by 1 base and J by 5 bases, leaving 9 bases between them. The CDR3 sequence is 13 residues long. As DNA, the CDR3 is TGTGCCAGCAGCTTAGGTCCAAGGGACGAGCAGTACTTC. Translation: CASSLGPRDEQYF.

This clonotype occurred many times. V gene TRBV5-1 combines with J gene TRBJ2-1, with 8 bases fitting TRBD2. The V gene's germline CDR1 is SGHRS and CDR2 YFSETQ. V shed 4 bases, J shed 8 bases, and the junction held 11 bases outside the gene matches. The CDR3 spans 15 residues. The CDR3 spells CASSGGTRNRDEQFF. DNA of the CDR3: TGCGCCAGCAGCGGCGGGACTAGGAATAGGGATGAGCAGTTCTTC.

V is TRBV7-9 and J is TRBJ1-1, with D possibly being TRBD1 (5 bases). This CDR3 has 15 residues. Trimming shortened V by 5 bases and J by 2 bases, and 15 bases separated the two germline ends. The V gene's germline CDR1 is SEHNR and CDR2 FQNEAQ (reference sequence). CDR3 sequence reads: CASSLRATDNTEAFF. The CDR3 nucleotides are TGTGCCAGCAGCCTCCGGGCGACAGATAACACTGAAGCTTTCTTT.

This clonotype was observed a few times. The chain is built from TRBV11-2 and TRBJ1-4; possible D gene TRBD1, 5 bases. This CDR3 contains 15 residues. Looked up from germline, CDR1 is SGHAT and CDR2 is FQNNGV. V was cut by 0 bases and J by 6 bases, with 11 bases left in between. The chain's CDR3 is CASSLEGARDEKLFF. The CDR3 nucleotides read TGTGCCAGCAGCTTAGAAGGGGCCCGGGATGAAAAACTGTTTTTT.